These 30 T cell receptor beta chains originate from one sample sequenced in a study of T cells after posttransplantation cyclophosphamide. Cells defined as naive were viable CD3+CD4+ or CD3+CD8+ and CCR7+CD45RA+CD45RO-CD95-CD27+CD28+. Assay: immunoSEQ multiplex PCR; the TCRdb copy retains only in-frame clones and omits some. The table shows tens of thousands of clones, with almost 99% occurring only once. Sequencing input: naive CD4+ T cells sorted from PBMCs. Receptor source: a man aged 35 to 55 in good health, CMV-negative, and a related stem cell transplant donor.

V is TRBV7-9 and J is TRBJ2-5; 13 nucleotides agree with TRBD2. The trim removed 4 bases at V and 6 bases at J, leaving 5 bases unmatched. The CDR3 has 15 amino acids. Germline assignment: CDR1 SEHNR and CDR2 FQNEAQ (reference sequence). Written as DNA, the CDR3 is TGTGCCAGCAGCTCGGGACTAGCGGGGTTAAAGACCCAGTACTTC. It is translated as CASSSGLAGLKTQYF.

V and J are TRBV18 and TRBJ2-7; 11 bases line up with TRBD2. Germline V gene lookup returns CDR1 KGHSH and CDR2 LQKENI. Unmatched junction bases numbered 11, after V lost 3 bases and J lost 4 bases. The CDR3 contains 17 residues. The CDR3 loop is CASSPMASGRLPYEQYF. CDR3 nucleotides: TGTGCCAGCTCACCTATGGCTAGCGGGAGGCTACCATACGAGCAGTACTTC.

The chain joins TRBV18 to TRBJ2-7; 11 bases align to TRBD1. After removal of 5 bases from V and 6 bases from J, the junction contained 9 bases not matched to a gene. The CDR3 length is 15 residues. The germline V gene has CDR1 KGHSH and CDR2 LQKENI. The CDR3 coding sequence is TGTGCCAGCTCAGACCTTCTGGGACAGGGGGTCGAGCAGTACTTC. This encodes CASSDLLGQGVEQYF.

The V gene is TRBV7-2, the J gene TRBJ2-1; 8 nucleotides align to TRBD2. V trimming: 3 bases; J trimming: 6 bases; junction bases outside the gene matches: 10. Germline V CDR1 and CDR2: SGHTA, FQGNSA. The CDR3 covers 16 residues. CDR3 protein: CASSFSGAGGSNEQFF. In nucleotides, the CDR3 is TGTGCCAGCAGCTTTAGCGGTGCGGGAGGCTCCAATGAGCAGTTCTTC. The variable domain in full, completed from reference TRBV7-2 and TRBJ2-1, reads GAGVSQSPSNKVTEKGKDVELRCDPISGHTALYWYRQSLGQGLEFLIYFQGNSAPDKSGLPSDRFSAERTGGSVSTLTIQRTQQEDSAVYLCASSFSGAGGSNEQFFGPGTRLTVL.

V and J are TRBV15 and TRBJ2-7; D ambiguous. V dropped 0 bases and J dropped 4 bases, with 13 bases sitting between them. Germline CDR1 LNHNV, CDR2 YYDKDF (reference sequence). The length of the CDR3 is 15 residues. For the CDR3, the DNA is TGTGCCACCAGCAGAGACGTAAGCCCTAGGTACGAGCAGTACTTC. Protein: CATSRDVSPRYEQYF.

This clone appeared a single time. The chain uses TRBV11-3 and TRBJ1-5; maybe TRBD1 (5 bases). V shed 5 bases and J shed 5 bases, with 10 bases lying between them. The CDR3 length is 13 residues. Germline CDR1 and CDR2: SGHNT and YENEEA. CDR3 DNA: TGTGCCAGCAGCCAAGGGGACTATCAGCCCCAGCATTTT. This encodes CASSQGDYQPQHF.

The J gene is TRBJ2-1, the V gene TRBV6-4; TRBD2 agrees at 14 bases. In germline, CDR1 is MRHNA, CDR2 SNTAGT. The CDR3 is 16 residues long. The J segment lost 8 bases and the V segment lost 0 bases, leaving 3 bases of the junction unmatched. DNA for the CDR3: TGTGCCAGCAGTGACTCGACTAGCGGGAGGGCCGATGAGCAGTTCTTC. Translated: CASSDSTSGRADEQFF.

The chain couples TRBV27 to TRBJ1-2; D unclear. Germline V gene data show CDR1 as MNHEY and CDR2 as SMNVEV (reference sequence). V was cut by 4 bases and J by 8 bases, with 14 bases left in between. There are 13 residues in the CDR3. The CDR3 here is CASSSRSAAGYTF. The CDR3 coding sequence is TGTGCCAGCAGTTCCCGGTCAGCGGCGGGCTACACCTTC.

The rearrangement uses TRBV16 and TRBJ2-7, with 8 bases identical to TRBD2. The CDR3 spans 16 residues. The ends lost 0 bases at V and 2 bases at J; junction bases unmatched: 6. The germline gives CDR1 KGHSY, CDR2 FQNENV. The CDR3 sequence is CASSQSKVAGTYEQYF. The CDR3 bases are TGTGCCAGCAGCCAATCCAAAGTAGCGGGGACCTACGAGCAGTACTTC. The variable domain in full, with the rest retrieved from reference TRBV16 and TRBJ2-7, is GEEVAQTPKHLVRGEGQKAKLYCAPIKGHSYVFWYQQVLKNEFKFLISFQNENVFDETGMPKERFSAKCLPNSPCSLEIQATKLEDSAVYFCASSQSKVAGTYEQYFGPGTRLTVT.

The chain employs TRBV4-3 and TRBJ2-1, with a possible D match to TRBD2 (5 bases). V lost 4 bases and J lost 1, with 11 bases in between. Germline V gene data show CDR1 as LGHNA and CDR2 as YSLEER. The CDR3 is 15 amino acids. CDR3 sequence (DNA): TGCGCCAGCAGCCGACAAGGGAGTTCCTACAATGAGCAGTTCTTC. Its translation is CASSRQGSSYNEQFF.

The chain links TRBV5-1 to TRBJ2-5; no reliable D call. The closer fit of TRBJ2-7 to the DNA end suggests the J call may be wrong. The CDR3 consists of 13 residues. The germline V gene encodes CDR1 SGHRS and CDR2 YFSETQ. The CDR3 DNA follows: TGCGCCAGCACCCTCTCGGAGTCCTACGAGCAGTACTTC. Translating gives CASTLSESYEQYF.

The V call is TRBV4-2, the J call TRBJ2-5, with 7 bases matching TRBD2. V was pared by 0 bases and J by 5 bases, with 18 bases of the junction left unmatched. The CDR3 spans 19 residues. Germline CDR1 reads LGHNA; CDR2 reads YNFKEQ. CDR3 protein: CASSQESNRLDGRSETQYF. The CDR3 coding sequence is TGTGCCAGCAGCCAAGAGTCGAACCGATTGGACGGGAGGTCGGAGACCCAGTACTTC.

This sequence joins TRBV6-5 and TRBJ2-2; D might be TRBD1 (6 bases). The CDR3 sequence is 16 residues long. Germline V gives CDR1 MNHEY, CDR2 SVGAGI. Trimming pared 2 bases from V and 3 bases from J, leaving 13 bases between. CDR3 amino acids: CASSYPGVVHTGELFF. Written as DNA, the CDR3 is TGTGCCAGCAGTTACCCAGGGGTTGTACACACCGGGGAGCTGTTTTTT.

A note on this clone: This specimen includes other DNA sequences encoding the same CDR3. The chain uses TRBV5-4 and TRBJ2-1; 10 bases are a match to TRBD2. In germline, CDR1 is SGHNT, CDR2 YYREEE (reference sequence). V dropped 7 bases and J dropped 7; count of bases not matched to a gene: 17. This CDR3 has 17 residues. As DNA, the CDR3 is TGTGCCAGCCAAGGGCTAGCGGGAGTAAACCTTGTTAATGAGCAGTTCTTC. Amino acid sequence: CASQGLAGVNLVNEQFF.

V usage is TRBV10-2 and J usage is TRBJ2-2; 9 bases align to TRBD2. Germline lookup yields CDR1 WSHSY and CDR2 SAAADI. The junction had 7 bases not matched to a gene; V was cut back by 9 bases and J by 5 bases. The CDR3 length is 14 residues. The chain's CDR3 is CASLAGVRTGELFF. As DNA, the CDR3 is TGCGCCAGTTTAGCGGGGGTGAGGACCGGGGAGCTGTTTTTT.

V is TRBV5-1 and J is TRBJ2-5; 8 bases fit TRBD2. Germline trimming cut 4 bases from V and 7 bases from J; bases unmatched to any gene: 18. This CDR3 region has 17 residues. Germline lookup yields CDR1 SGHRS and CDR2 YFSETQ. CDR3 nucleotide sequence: TGCGCCAGCAGCCAAGGATTAATAGCGGGGTCGGGGGCGACCCAGTACTTC. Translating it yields CASSQGLIAGSGATQYF.

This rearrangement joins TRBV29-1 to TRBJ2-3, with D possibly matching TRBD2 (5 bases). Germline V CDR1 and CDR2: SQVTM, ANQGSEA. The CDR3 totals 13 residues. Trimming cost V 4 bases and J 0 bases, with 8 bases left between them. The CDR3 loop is CSVAAASTDTQYF. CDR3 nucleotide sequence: TGCAGCGTTGCAGCGGCTAGCACAGATACGCAGTATTTT.

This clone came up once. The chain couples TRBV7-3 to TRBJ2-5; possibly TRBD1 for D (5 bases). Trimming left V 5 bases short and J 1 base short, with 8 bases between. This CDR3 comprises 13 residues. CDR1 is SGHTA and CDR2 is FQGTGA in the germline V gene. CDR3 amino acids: CASSRTLQETQYF. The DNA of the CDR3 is TGTGCCAGCAGCCGGACACTCCAAGAGACCCAGTACTTC.

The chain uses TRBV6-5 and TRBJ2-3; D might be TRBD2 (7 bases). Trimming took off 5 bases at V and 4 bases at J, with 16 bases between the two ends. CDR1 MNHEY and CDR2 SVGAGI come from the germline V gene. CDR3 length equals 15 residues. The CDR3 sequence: CASSRRGGRADTQYF. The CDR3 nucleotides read TGTGCCAGCAGTCGGAGGGGGGGGCGCGCAGATACGCAGTATTTT.

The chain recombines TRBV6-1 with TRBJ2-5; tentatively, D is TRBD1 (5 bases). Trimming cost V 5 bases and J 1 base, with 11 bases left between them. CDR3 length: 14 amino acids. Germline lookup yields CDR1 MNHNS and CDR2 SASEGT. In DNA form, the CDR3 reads TGTGCCAGCAGTCAGGACACCCCCCAAGAGACCCAGTACTTC. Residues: CASSQDTPQETQYF.

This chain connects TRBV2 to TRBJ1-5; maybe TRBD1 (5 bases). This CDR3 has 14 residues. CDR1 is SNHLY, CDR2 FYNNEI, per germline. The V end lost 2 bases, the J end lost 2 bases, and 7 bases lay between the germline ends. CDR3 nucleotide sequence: TGTGCCAGCAGTGAACTAGGGGGCAATCAGCCCCAGCATTTT. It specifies CASSELGGNQPQHF. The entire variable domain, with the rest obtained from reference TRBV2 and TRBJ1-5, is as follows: EPEVTQTPSHQVTQMGQEVILRCVPISNHLYFYWYRQILGQKVEFLVSFYNNEISEKSEIFDDQFSVERPDGSNFTLKIRSTKLEDSAMYFCASSELGGNQPQHFGDGTRLSIL.

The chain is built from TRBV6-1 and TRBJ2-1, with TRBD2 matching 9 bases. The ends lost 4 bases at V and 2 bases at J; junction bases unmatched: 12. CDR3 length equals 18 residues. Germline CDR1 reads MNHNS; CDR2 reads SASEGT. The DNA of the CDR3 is TGTGCCAGCAGTGTGCGGGAGGGCCTGAGGGGCGCCTACAATGAGCAGTTCTTC. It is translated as CASSVREGLRGAYNEQFF.

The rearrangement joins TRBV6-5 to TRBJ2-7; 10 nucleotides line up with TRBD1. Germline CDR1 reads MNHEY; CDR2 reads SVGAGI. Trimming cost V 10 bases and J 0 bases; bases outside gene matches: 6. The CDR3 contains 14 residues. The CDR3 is CATKDRGLSYEQYF. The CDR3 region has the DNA TGTGCCACCAAAGACAGGGGGCTCTCCTACGAGCAGTACTTC.

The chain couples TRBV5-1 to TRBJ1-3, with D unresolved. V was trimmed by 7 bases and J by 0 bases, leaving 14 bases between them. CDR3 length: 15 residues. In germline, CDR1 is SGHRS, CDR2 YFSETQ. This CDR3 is CASASLGVSGNTIYF. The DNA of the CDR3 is TGCGCCAGCGCATCTCTCGGGGTCTCTGGAAACACCATATATTTT.

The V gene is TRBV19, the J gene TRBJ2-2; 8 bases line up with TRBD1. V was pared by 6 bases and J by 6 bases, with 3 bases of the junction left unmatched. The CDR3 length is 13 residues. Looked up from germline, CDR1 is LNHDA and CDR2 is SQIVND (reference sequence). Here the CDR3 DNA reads TGTGCCAGTAGCTCACAGGGGGCCGGGGAGCTGTTTTTT. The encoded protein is CASSSQGAGELFF.

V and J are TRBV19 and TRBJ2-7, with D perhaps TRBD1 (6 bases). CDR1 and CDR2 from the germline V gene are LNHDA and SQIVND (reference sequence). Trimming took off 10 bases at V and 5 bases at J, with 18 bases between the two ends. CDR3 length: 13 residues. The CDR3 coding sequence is TGTGCCACTAAGGGCAGGGGACGCCACGAGCAGTACTTC. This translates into CATKGRGRHEQYF. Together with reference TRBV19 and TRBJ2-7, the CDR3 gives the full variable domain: DGGITQSPKYLFRKEGQNVTLSCEQNLNHDAMYWYRQDPGQGLRLIYYSQIVNDFQKGDIAEGYSVSREKKESFPLTVTSAQKNPTAFYLCATKGRGRHEQYFGPGTRLTVT.

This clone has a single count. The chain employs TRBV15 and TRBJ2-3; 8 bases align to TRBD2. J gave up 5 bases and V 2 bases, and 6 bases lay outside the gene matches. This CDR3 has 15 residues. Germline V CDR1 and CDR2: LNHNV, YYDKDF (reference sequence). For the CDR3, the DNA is TGTGCCACCAGCAGAACTCGGGAGGGCCGAGATACGCAGTATTTT. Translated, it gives CATSRTREGRDTQYF.

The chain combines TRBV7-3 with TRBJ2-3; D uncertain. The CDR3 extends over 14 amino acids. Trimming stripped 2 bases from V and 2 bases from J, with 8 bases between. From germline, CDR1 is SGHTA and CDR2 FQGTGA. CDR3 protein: CASSLARNTDTQYF. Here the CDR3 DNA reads TGTGCCAGCAGCTTAGCTAGGAACACAGATACGCAGTATTTT.

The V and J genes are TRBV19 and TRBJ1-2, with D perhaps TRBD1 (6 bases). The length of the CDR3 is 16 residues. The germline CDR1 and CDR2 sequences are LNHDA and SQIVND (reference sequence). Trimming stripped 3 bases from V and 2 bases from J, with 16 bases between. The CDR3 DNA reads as TGTGCCAGTAGTATTTGGGGGCACCGCGAGAACTATGGCTACACCTTC. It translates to CASSIWGHRENYGYTF.

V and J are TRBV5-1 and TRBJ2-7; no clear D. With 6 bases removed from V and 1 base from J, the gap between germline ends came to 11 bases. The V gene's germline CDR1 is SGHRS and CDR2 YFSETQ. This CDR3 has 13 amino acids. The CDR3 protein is CASTLSESYEQYF. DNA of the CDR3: TGCGCCAGCACCCTCTCGGAGTCCTACGAGCAGTACTTC.